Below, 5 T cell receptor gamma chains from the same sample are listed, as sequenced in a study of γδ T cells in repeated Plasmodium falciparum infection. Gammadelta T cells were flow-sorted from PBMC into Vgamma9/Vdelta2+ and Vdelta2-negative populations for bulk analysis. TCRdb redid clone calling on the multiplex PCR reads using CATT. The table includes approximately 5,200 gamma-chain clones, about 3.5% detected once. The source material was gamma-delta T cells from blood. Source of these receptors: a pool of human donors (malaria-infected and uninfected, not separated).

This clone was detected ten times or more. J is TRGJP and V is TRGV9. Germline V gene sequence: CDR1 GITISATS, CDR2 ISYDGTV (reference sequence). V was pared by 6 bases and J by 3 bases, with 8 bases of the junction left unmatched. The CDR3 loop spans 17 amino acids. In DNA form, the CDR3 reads TGTGCCTTGTGGAGGACAAAGCAAGAGTTGGGCAAAAAAATCAAGGTATTT. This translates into CALWRTKQELGKKIKVF.

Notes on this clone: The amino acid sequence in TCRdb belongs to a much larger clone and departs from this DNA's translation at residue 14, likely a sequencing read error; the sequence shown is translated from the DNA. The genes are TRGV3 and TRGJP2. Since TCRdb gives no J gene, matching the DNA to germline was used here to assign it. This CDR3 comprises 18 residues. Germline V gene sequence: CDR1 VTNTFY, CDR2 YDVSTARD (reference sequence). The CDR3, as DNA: TGTGCCACCTGGGACAGGCTCCCATTATATAGTAGTGATCGGATCAAGACGTTT. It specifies CATWDRLPLYSSDRIKTF.

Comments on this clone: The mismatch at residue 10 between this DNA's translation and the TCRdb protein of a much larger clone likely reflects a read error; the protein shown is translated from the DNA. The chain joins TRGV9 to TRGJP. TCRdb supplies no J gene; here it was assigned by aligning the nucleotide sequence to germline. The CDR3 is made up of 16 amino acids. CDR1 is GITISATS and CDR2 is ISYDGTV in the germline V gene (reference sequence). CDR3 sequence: CALWEAKELDKKIKVF. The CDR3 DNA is TGTGCCTTGTGGGAGGCCAAAGAGTTGGACAAAAAAATCAAGGTATTT.

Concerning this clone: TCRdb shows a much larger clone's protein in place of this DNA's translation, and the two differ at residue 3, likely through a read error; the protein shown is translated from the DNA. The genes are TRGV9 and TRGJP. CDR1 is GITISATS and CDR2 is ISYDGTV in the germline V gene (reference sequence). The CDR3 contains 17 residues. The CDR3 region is CASWEVPLELGKKIKVF. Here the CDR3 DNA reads TGTGCCTCGTGGGAGGTGCCTCTGGAGTTGGGCAAAAAAATCAAGGTATTT.

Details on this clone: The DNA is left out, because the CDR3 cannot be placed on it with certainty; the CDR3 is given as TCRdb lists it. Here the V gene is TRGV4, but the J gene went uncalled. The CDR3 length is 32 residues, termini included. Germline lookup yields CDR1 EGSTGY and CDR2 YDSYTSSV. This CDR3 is CATWDGPENIRNSLAVEQHLLSQVSIGRIQHF.